Following are 17 T cell receptor beta chains from one sample sequenced in a study of monozygotic twins with inflammatory bowel disease. Each CDR3 protein gets one entry in TCRdb, which reprocessed the 5' RACE reads and gives no DNA. The table for this sample gives about 140,000 distinct CDR3 sequences. Sample: blood. The receptors stem from a human donor with ulcerative colitis or Crohn's disease, or a healthy co-twin of an affected twin (not recorded which).

The chain carries TRBV10-3 and TRBJ1-2. Germline CDR1 is ENHRY and CDR2 is SYGVKD. The CDR3 is made up of 13 amino acids. The CDR3 protein is CAISGGDNYGYTF.

The chain uses TRBV6-2 or TRBV6-3 and TRBJ1-1. The CDR3 extends over 14 amino acids. Looked up from germline, CDR1 is MNHEY and CDR2 is SVGEGT. The CDR3 protein is CAILSGRTNTEAFF.

The chain combines TRBV5-6 with TRBJ2-2; without DNA, the TCRdb call of TRBD1 cannot be checked. This CDR3 region has 16 residues. Germline CDR1 reads SGHDT; CDR2 reads YYEEEE. The CDR3 here is CASSLALARATGELFF.

The chain has TRBV5-1 and TRBJ2-5; absent DNA, TCRdb's TRBD2 call cannot be checked. Germline V lookup: CDR1 SGHRS, CDR2 YFSETQ. The CDR3 loop spans 16 amino acids. The CDR3 spells CASSLGLAGGIETQYF.

The chain is built from TRBV20-1 and TRBJ1-2. The CDR3 is made up of 13 amino acids. Germline V gene sequence: CDR1 DFQATT, CDR2 SNEGSKA (reference sequence). This CDR3 is CSTTKSGGFGYTF.

This chain links TRBV25-1 with TRBJ2-2; lacking DNA, the TRBD1 call made by TCRdb goes unchecked. Germline lookup yields CDR1 MGHDK and CDR2 SYGVNS. CDR3 size: 17 residues. This CDR3 is CASSEGGGDRGPGELFF.

This chain uses TRBV6-1 with TRBJ2-7; TCRdb calls TRBD1, which cannot be checked without DNA. CDR1 is MNHNS, CDR2 SASEGT, per germline. The CDR3 covers 14 residues. The CDR3 here is CASNPGTGVVEQYF.

The J gene is TRBJ2-2, the V gene TRBV5-1. The CDR3 contains 15 residues. Germline lookup yields CDR1 SGHRS and CDR2 YFSETQ. The CDR3 loop reads CASSLDSANTGELFF.

V gene TRBV29-1 combines with J gene TRBJ2-1; TCRdb outputs TRBD2, but without DNA this stays unchecked. The CDR3 spans 13 residues. Germline V gives CDR1 SQVTM, CDR2 ANQGSEA. CDR3 region: CSVVLATYNEQFF.

The chain has TRBV2 and TRBJ1-3; the TCRdb D gene call, TRBD1, has no DNA to confirm it. The CDR3 is made up of 15 amino acids. Germline V CDR1 and CDR2: SNHLY, FYNNEI. The chain's CDR3 is CASSEVRASGNTIYF.

V is TRBV20-1 and J is TRBJ2-1; lacking DNA, the TRBD1 call made by TCRdb goes unchecked. CDR1 and CDR2 from the germline V gene are DFQATT and SNEGSKA (reference sequence). The CDR3 is 14 amino acids. This CDR3 reads CSARGRAHYNEQFF.

The chain couples TRBV5-1 to TRBJ2-2; no DNA is available, so the TRBD1 call from TCRdb remains unchecked. The CDR3 runs to 15 residues. Germline V CDR1 and CDR2: SGHRS, YFSETQ. CDR3 residues: CASSRTGDRTGELFF.

This rearrangement joins TRBV25-1 to TRBJ2-2; with no DNA, the TCRdb D assignment of TRBD1 cannot be verified. The V gene's germline CDR1 is MGHDK and CDR2 SYGVNS. The CDR3 is 14 amino acids. The CDR3 reads CASSEPDREGELFF.

This chain connects TRBV7-3 to TRBJ2-3. Germline V gene sequence: CDR1 SGHTA, CDR2 FQGTGA. The CDR3 is 15 amino acids. The CDR3 is CASSSFRRYTDTQYF. Full variable domain (missing parts from reference TRBV7-3 and TRBJ2-3): GAGVSQTPSNKVTEKGKYVELRCDPISGHTALYWYRQSLGQGPEFLIYFQGTGAADDSGLPNDRFFAVRPEGSVSTLKIQRTERGDSAVYLCASSSFRRYTDTQYFGPGTRLTVL.

The chain carries TRBV7-7 and TRBJ2-2; there is no DNA to check the TCRdb D call of TRBD2. CDR3 size: 15 residues. The germline CDR1 and CDR2 sequences are SSHAT and FNYEAQ (reference sequence). The CDR3 spells CASSAQGGDTGELFF.

The chain links TRBV18 to TRBJ1-2; TCRdb's D call of TRBD1 is untestable without DNA. The CDR3 loop spans 13 amino acids. Germline V gives CDR1 KGHSH, CDR2 LQKENI. The CDR3 loop is CASSHGDLYGFTF. Supplemented by reference TRBV18 and TRBJ1-2, the full variable domain reads NAGVMQNPRHLVRRRGQEARLRCSPMKGHSHVYWYRQLPEEGLKFMVYLQKENIIDESGMPKERFSAEFPKEGPSILRIQQVVRGDSAAYFCASSHGDLYGFTFGSGTRLTVV.

The chain joins TRBV28 to TRBJ2-1; TCRdb proposes TRBD2, but this gene call is untestable without DNA. CDR1 MDHEN and CDR2 SYDVKM come from the germline V gene. The CDR3 has 19 residues. CDR3 sequence reads: CASSSPWSGRTTTWNEQFF.